This entry describes one T cell receptor (beta chain). The target antigen is unknown. These data are taken from a study of T cell responses to AZD1222 COVID-19 vaccine. General study results and limits: Seropositive status at baseline applied to only six AZD1222 recipients. Samples come after the peak T cell response, not at day 14.

Profiled with immunoSEQ multiplex PCR; TCRdb holds only in-frame clones, not every one. The sample consists of under 150,000 clones, over 90% of them appearing once. The specimen comprised peripheral blood, sampled on day 0 of AZD1222 vaccination. This receptor was taken from an adult in good health.

In nucleotides, the CDR3 is TGTGCCAGCAGCCAGGGCGGAGGGAACACTGAAGCTTTCTTT. The encoded protein is CASSQGGGNTEAFF. The J gene is TRBJ1-1, the V gene TRBV3-1 (or the pseudogene TRBV3-2); no clear D. V lost 3 bases, J lost 1 base, and 9 bases lay in between. The CDR3 length is 14 residues. The germline V gene encodes CDR1 LGHDT and CDR2 YNNKEL (reference sequence).